The 15 T cell receptor beta chains below all came from one sample that was sequenced in a study of blood T cell repertoires in COVID-19. The method was immunoSEQ multiplex PCR; TCRdb's version includes in-frame clones alone and lacks a portion of them. The profile shows approximately 290,000 clones, around 85% of them singletons. Input material: peripheral blood. These receptors were obtained from a human donor with COVID-19, enrolled during active disease. The donor label of this sample is uncertain.

This chain joins TRBV11-1 and TRBJ2-1; 7 bases agree with TRBD1. After removal of 7 bases from V and 0 bases from J, the junction contained 9 bases not matched to a gene. Looked up from germline, CDR1 is SGHAT and CDR2 is FQDESV (reference sequence). This CDR3 has 16 residues. As DNA, the CDR3 is TGTGCCAGCACCCGGACAGGCGCCCGCTCCTACAATGAGCAGTTCTTC. It codes for CASTRTGARSYNEQFF.

The CDR3 loop reads CASSRSLAVTDTQYF. CDR3 nucleotides: TGTGCCAGCAGCCGCAGTTTGGCGGTCACAGATACGCAGTATTTT. The chain combines TRBV11-2 with TRBJ2-3; no reliable D call. The germline CDR1 and CDR2 sequences are SGHAT and FQNNGV. This CDR3 has 15 amino acids. The V gene lost 5 bases and the J gene lost 2 bases, with 14 bases spanning the gap. The complete variable domain, with remaining parts taken from reference TRBV11-2 and TRBJ2-3, reads EAGVAQSPRYKIIEKRQSVAFWCNPISGHATLYWYQQILGQGPKLLIQFQNNGVVDDSQLPKDRFSAERLKGVDSTLKIQPAKLEDSAVYLCASSRSLAVTDTQYFGPGTRLTVL.

The chain couples TRBV19 to TRBJ1-5; D uncertain. V lost 3 bases to trimming and J lost 5 bases, with 2 bases between them. The CDR3 extends over 11 amino acids. Germline lookup yields CDR1 LNHDA and CDR2 SQIVND (reference sequence). The CDR3 loop is CASSIYQPQHF. CDR3 nucleotide sequence: TGTGCCAGTAGTATCTATCAGCCCCAGCATTTT. The whole variable domain, filled in from reference TRBV19 and TRBJ1-5, reads DGGITQSPKYLFRKEGQNVTLSCEQNLNHDAMYWYRQDPGQGLRLIYYSQIVNDFQKGDIAEGYSVSREKKESFPLTVTSAQKNPTAFYLCASSIYQPQHFGDGTRLSIL.

In its sample, this clone was seen a few times. The V and J genes are TRBV9 and TRBJ1-2; D is unclear. Trimming pared 0 bases from V and 4 bases from J, leaving 7 bases between. This CDR3 contains 13 residues. The germline V gene encodes CDR1 SGDLS and CDR2 YYNGEE. CDR3 DNA: TGTGCCAGCAGCGTAGACGGAGCCTATGGCTACACCTTC. Amino acid sequence: CASSVDGAYGYTF.

This clone was observed a few times. The chain recombines TRBV30 with TRBJ1-1; D is perhaps TRBD1 (5 bases). The CDR3 runs to 13 residues. Trimming stripped 2 bases from V and 5 bases from J, with 12 bases between. CDR1 and CDR2 (germline): GTSNPN, SVGIG (reference sequence). The CDR3 spells CAWSPGIRTEAFF. Here the CDR3 DNA reads TGTGCCTGGAGTCCAGGGATTCGGACTGAAGCTTTCTTT.

The chain uses TRBV28 and TRBJ2-3; weak D call: TRBD1 (5 bases). Germline CDR1 reads MDHEN; CDR2 reads SYDVKM. V shed 3 bases and J shed 11 bases, with 12 bases lying between them. The CDR3 consists of 12 residues. The CDR3 DNA sequence: TGTGCCAGCAGTTTGAGGACAAGACAGCAGTATTTT. It specifies CASSLRTRQQYF. Supplemented by reference TRBV28 and TRBJ2-3, the full variable domain reads DVKVTQSSRYLVKRTGEKVFLECVQDMDHENMFWYRQDPGLGLRLIYFSYDVKMKEKGDIPEGYSVSREKKERFSLILESASTNQTSMYLCASSLRTRQQYFGPGTRLTVL.

This sequence joins TRBV28 and TRBJ1-6; possibly TRBD1 for D (6 bases). Trimming took 7 bases from V and 8 from J, leaving 15 bases between them. Germline assignment: CDR1 MDHEN and CDR2 SYDVKM. The length of the CDR3 is 14 residues. CDR3: CASTETGRDSPLHF. Written as DNA, the CDR3 is TGTGCCAGCACTGAAACAGGGAGGGATTCACCCCTCCACTTT.

This chain uses TRBV6-5 with TRBJ1-5, with TRBD1 as a possible D gene (5 bases). Trimming cost V 5 bases and J 6 bases, with 14 bases left between them. This CDR3 spans 14 amino acids. Germline V CDR1 and CDR2: MNHEY, SVGAGI. The CDR3 here is CASSRDFGGQPQHF. CDR3 coding DNA: TGTGCCAGCAGTAGGGACTTCGGGGGTCAGCCCCAGCATTTT.

This rearrangement joins TRBV5-4 to TRBJ2-5, with 14 bases matching TRBD2. The CDR3 has 16 residues. The junction had 6 bases not matched to a gene; V was cut back by 3 bases and J by 5 bases. Germline values: CDR1 SGHNT, CDR2 YYREEE (reference sequence). CDR3 DNA: TGTGCCAGCAGCTCCGGGACTAGCGGGAGATTGGAGACCCAGTACTTC. Translated: CASSSGTSGRLETQYF.

This chain uses TRBV6-5 with TRBJ1-1; D possibly corresponds to TRBD1 (6 bases). Germline CDR1 MNHEY, CDR2 SVGAGI. V was shortened by 2 bases and J by 1 base, with 11 bases between the two germline ends. This CDR3 spans 15 amino acids. The CDR3 reads CASSYRSDRNTEAFF. Written as DNA, the CDR3 is TGTGCCAGCAGTTACCGATCGGACAGGAACACTGAAGCTTTCTTT.

The rearrangement joins TRBV1 to TRBJ2-7; no DNA check was done on the table's D call, TRBD2. TRBV1 is flagged as a pseudogene. This CDR3 region has 15 residues. The CDR3 here is CTSSRLGLGQYEQYF. The DNA for the CDR3 is TGCACCAGCAGCCGTTTGGGACTAGGCCAATACGAGCAGTACTTC.

The rearrangement joins TRBV5-4 to TRBJ1-2; maybe TRBD1 (6 bases). Looked up from germline, CDR1 is SGHNT and CDR2 is YYREEE (reference sequence). The CDR3 loop spans 16 amino acids. The V gene lost 2 bases and the J gene lost 8 bases, with 22 bases spanning the gap. The CDR3 is CASSFALPGASMGYTF. CDR3 sequence (DNA): TGTGCCAGCAGCTTCGCTTTACCAGGGGCCTCTATGGGCTACACCTTC.

CDR3 protein: CASKRDLYNEQFF. CDR3 in DNA: TGTGCCAGTAAGAGGGATCTCTACAATGAGCAGTTCTTC. V usage is TRBV19 and J usage is TRBJ2-1; D may be TRBD2 (5 bases). Germline V gene lookup returns CDR1 LNHDA and CDR2 SQIVND (reference sequence). This CDR3 region has 13 residues. Trimming pared 7 bases from V and 3 bases from J, leaving 10 bases between.

The J gene is TRBJ2-7, the V gene TRBV3-1 (or the pseudogene TRBV3-2); 13 positions agree with TRBD2. With V trimmed by 5 bases and J by 2 bases, 3 bases remained unmatched. Germline CDR1 and CDR2: LGHDT and YNNKEL (reference sequence). The CDR3 contains 15 residues. CDR3 in amino acids: CASSLGLAGTYEQYF. The CDR3 bases are TGTGCCAGCAGCTTGGGACTAGCGGGAACCTACGAGCAGTACTTC.

The V and J genes are TRBV11-2 and TRBJ1-1; 9 positions agree with TRBD1. CDR1 and CDR2 from the germline V gene are SGHAT and FQNNGV. The CDR3 sequence is 16 residues long. V dropped 2 bases and J dropped 1; count of bases not matched to a gene: 5. This CDR3 is CASSLSGDRANTEAFF. In nucleotides, the CDR3 is TGTGCCAGCAGCTTATCGGGGGACAGGGCGAACACTGAAGCTTTCTTT.